Reported below is one TCR beta chain. Participant-given clinical history determined each cohort assignment. This specimen belongs to a study of blood T cell repertoires in COVID-19. Study-wide background: Nucleic acid was either cDNA or gDNA, and it came from T cells, B-cell-depleted T cells, or PBMCs.

Trimming took 5 bases from V and 1 from J; bases not matched to a gene: 14. This CDR3 is 20 amino acids long. Germline CDR1 and CDR2: SGHVS and FQNEAQ. The data were produced by immunoSEQ multiplex PCR, yet TCRdb's version contains in-frame clones alone and is incomplete. Of roughly 400,000 clones in the sample, more than 70% were seen once. The sequencing sample was made of PBMCs or T cells enriched from blood (not recorded which). This chain uses TRBV7-8 with TRBJ2-3, with 14 positions matching TRBD2. This clonotype originated in a woman aged 18-29 years who had been exposed to COVID-19. The CDR3 reads CASSRRPGLAGVEGTDTQYF. CDR3 bases: TGTGCCAGCAGCCGGAGACCGGGACTAGCGGGAGTCGAGGGCACAGATACGCAGTATTTT.